This T cell receptor beta chain derives from a study of T-cell reconstitution after alpha-beta-depleted transplantation in children. Study-wide results and limits: The main origin of T-cell counts and diversity one year after transplant was newly produced T cells. Several hundred graft clones that had expanded were reportedly the source of alpha-beta T cells about two months after transplant. Recipient T cells and thymic progenitors that survived gave rise to the high TCRbeta diversity observed at day 60 in some patients.

Trimming cost V 0 bases and J 1 base, with 9 bases left between them. The CDR3 loop spans 15 amino acids. This clonotype occurred a few times. Its specificity is unknown. Unique molecular identifiers featured in how the TCRbeta library was prepared. Each CDR3 protein gets one entry after TCRdb re-called the PCR reads with MiXCR. The sample holds around 960,000 distinct CDR3 sequences, around 30% seen once. Specimen: PBMCs, mostly from graft donor cells, collected 360 days after TCRalphabeta/CD19-depleted stem cell transplant. The chain uses TRBV12-3 or TRBV12-4 and TRBJ1-1; unclear D gene. The sequence came from a boy younger than two who had a stem cell transplant for SCID, so the T cells may come from the graft donor. The CDR3, as DNA: TGTGCCAGCAGTTTAGCGACGGGCGGGAACACTGAAGCTTTCTTT. Protein sequence: CASSLATGGNTEAFF.